This TCR beta chain came from a study of blood T cell repertoires in COVID-19. CDR1 MNHEY and CDR2 SVGAGI come from the germline V gene. With 2 bases removed from V and 9 bases from J, the gap between germline ends came to 11 bases. The CDR3 loop spans 13 amino acids. Sequenced by immunoSEQ multiplex PCR; TCRdb stores in-frame clones only, minus some. The sample yields about 8,300 clones, 80% to 90% seen once. This receptor was taken from a human donor in a cohort sampled during active COVID-19. The rearrangement uses TRBV6-5 and TRBJ2-1; maybe TRBD1 (5 bases). Sequencing was carried out using peripheral blood. The CDR3 sequence is CASSYGAGGEQFF. CDR3 coding DNA: TGTGCCAGCAGTTACGGGGCCGGCGGTGAGCAGTTCTTC.